This T cell receptor (beta chain) was recorded in a study of OX40 agonist ivuxolimab in advanced cancers. This clone was detected only once. The antigen is not known. Study-wide points: Those patients achieving a partial response at 0.1-3.0 mg/kg showed among the lowest clonal expansion.

Per germline, CDR1 SGHDT and CDR2 YYEEEE. V gave up 2 bases and J gave up 8 bases, with 12 bases separating them. The CDR3 length is 13 residues. The data were produced by immunoSEQ multiplex PCR, yet TCRdb's version contains in-frame clones alone and is incomplete. The repertoire holds about 68,000 clones, around 83% seen once, with around 1.4% in the top ten. The receptor was isolated from an adult with an advanced solid tumor such as melanoma, head and neck, liver or kidney cancer. The V gene is TRBV5-6, the J gene TRBJ2-3; TRBD1 is a possible D gene (5 bases). The sequenced sample was CD4+ or CD8+ T cells sorted from blood, obtained in a trial of the OX40 agonist ivuxolimab. The CDR3 nucleotides read TGTGCCAGCAGCTTTCCAGGGTCTGGTACGCAGTATTTT. Encoded protein: CASSFPGSGTQYF. The variable domain in full, with the rest retrieved from reference TRBV5-6 and TRBJ2-3, is DAGVTQSPTHLIKTRGQQVTLRCSPKSGHDTVSWYQQALGQGPQFIFQYYEEEERQRGNFPDRFSGHQFPNYSSELNVNALLLGDSALYLCASSFPGSGTQYFGPGTRLTVL.